Sequencing of this T cell receptor beta chain was carried out in a study of breast tumors, draining lymph nodes, adjacent tissues. Study observations and caveats: Compared with lymph nodes, tumors were less diverse; compared with nontumor tissue, more. Most tumor T cells seemingly derive from lymph node, then expand in tumor.

V gave up 2 bases and J gave up 5 bases; unmatched junction bases: 6. This CDR3 has 16 amino acids. CDR1 and CDR2 from the germline V gene are SEHNR and FQNEAQ (reference sequence). Samples came from axillary lymph nodes draining the breast cancer. This clonotype was detected many times. Antigen: not known. MiXCR, applied by TCRdb to the multiplex PCR reads, yields one record per CDR3 protein. The sample lists some 120,000 distinct CDR3 sequences; approximately 22% were seen once. This TCR derives from a female donor with breast cancer. Some clones in this sample may be carry-over from other donors' samples. This rearrangement joins TRBV7-9 to TRBJ2-3, with 11 bases fitting TRBD2. Material for sequencing was axillary lymph node tissue. The CDR3 protein is CASSLLLAGVGDTQYF. DNA for the CDR3: TGTGCCAGCAGCTTATTACTAGCGGGAGTTGGAGATACGCAGTATTTT.